A single sample is the source of the 14 T cell receptor beta chains below, sequenced in a study of T cells in Graves' hyperthyroidism and ophthalmopathy. The CDR3 regions of TCR beta were amplified from RNA transcripts. First-round RT-PCR with HTBI primers amplified the TCR CDR3 region. TCRdb redid the calling of the multiplex PCR reads with MiXCR, one entry per CDR3 protein. The table has over 300,000 distinct CDR3 sequences, around 14% seen once. The sequenced sample was blood. These receptors originate from a woman in her sixties or seventies with Graves' hyperthyroidism.

On this clonotype itself: A read error may be the cause here, since a much bigger clone is one base away. The CDR3, as DNA: TGTGCCAGCAGCCCCTTCAGGGGGCTATACAATGAGCAGTTCTTC. The encoded protein is CASSPFRGLYNEQFF. V gene TRBV28 combines with J gene TRBJ2-1, with 8 nucleotides matching TRBD1. There are 15 residues in the CDR3. CDR1 is MDHEN, CDR2 SYDVKM, per germline. V was pared by 6 bases and J by 4 bases, with 8 bases of the junction left unmatched.

The rearrangement joins TRBV28 to TRBJ2-2; 8 bases match TRBD2. CDR1 and CDR2 from the germline V gene are MDHEN and SYDVKM. This CDR3 is built from 15 residues. Trimming took 6 bases from V and 3 from J; bases not matched to a gene: 6. The DNA of the CDR3 is TGTGCCAGCAGGGCCCGGGGGGGACACACCGGGGAGCTGTTTTTT. Amino acids: CASRARGGHTGELFF.

This chain joins TRBV27 and TRBJ2-2; tentatively, D is TRBD2 (6 bases). The V gene's germline CDR1 is MNHEY and CDR2 SMNVEV (reference sequence). Trimming removed 6 bases at V and 9 bases at J, with 20 bases between. The CDR3 consists of 15 residues. The CDR3 region has the DNA TGTGCCAGCAGCTCACTCGGGAGATATAACCGGGAGCTGTTTTTT. Protein sequence: CASSSLGRYNRELFF.

The rearrangement uses TRBV4-1 and TRBJ2-4; D is unresolved. The CDR3 contains 16 residues. The germline gives CDR1 MGHRA, CDR2 YSYEKL. Trimming removed 0 bases at V and 0 bases at J, with 9 bases between. The CDR3 bases are TGCGCCAGCAGCCAAGATCCCGTTCTAGCCAAAAACATTCAGTACTTC. It yields the protein CASSQDPVLAKNIQYF.

The chain joins TRBV11-2 to TRBJ2-7; TRBD1 matches at 7 bases. Germline V gives CDR1 SGHAT, CDR2 FQNNGV. J lost 4 bases, V lost 2 bases, and 8 bases had no gene match. The CDR3 is made up of 15 amino acids. The CDR3 region has the DNA TGTGCCAGCAGCTTACAGACAGGGACCCGGTACGAGCAGTACTTC. Translated, it gives CASSLQTGTRYEQYF.

The chain is built from TRBV5-1 and TRBJ2-6, with TRBD1 identical over 7 bases. The trim removed 4 bases at V and 0 bases at J, leaving 7 bases unmatched. The CDR3 totals 17 residues. Germline V gene sequence: CDR1 SGHRS, CDR2 YFSETQ. CDR3 amino acids: CASSRGTASSGANVLTF. The CDR3 DNA follows: TGCGCCAGCAGCAGAGGGACAGCGAGCTCTGGGGCCAACGTCCTGACTTTC.

This clonotype appeared many times. CDR3 DNA sequence: TGTGCCAGCAGCGGGCCGACAGGGGTGAACACTGAAGCTTTCTTT. This sequence encodes CASSGPTGVNTEAFF. V and J are TRBV7-8 and TRBJ1-1; 8 bases line up with TRBD1. CDR3 length equals 15 residues. The ends lost 5 bases at V and 0 bases at J; junction bases unmatched: 5. The germline gives CDR1 SGHVS, CDR2 FQNEAQ.

This clonotype has ten or more counts. The chain carries TRBV7-2 and TRBJ2-3; 8 positions match TRBD2. CDR1 and CDR2 (germline): SGHTA, FQGNSA. CDR3 size: 20 residues. V lost 1 base to trimming and J lost 2 bases; unmatched junction nucleotides: 17. This chain's CDR3 is CASSLGRNGLAVSLTDTQYF. Here the CDR3 DNA reads TGTGCCAGCAGCTTAGGCCGGAATGGACTAGCTGTCTCTCTCACAGATACGCAGTATTTT.

The gene calls are TRBV4-1 and TRBJ1-5; a possible D gene is TRBD1 (6 bases). V was shortened by 2 bases and J by 7 bases, with 15 bases between the two germline ends. CDR3 length: 15 residues. The germline V gene encodes CDR1 MGHRA and CDR2 YSYEKL. CDR3 sequence (DNA): TGCGCCAGCAGCCAAAGGGGGTCTCTTAACCAGCCCCAGCATTTT. Translated: CASSQRGSLNQPQHF.

In its sample, this clonotype was seen many times. V is TRBV20-1 and J is TRBJ1-2; tentatively, D is TRBD1 (5 bases). Looked up from germline, CDR1 is DFQATT and CDR2 is SNEGSKA (reference sequence). The CDR3 totals 14 residues. V lost 5 bases and J 4 bases, leaving 17 bases between the germline ends. The CDR3 loop is CSARSGGAAYGYTF. In nucleotides, the CDR3 is TGCAGTGCTCGATCGGGTGGGGCAGCCTATGGCTACACCTTC.

This sequence joins TRBV2 and TRBJ2-2; D perhaps matches TRBD2 (5 bases). The V gene lost 6 bases and the J gene lost 4 bases, with 9 bases spanning the gap. The CDR3 runs to 13 residues. The germline V gene has CDR1 SNHLY and CDR2 FYNNEI. The CDR3 is CASRAGPTGELFF. CDR3 sequence (DNA): TGTGCCAGCAGGGCGGGCCCCACCGGGGAGCTGTTTTTT.

This clonotype was seen only a few times. The chain employs TRBV20-1 and TRBJ2-1; D is unclear. Germline V CDR1 and CDR2: DFQATT, SNEGSKA (reference sequence). Trimming shortened V by 4 bases and J by 10 bases, and 14 bases separated the two germline ends. The CDR3 spans 12 residues. The CDR3 DNA sequence: TGCAGTGCTACTTACCCCGGACGGGAGCAGTTCTTC. Protein sequence: CSATYPGREQFF.

This clonotype has a count of ten or more. This chain connects TRBV27 to TRBJ2-1; TRBD2 matches at 10 bases. The germline V gene has CDR1 MNHEY and CDR2 SMNVEV (reference sequence). Unmatched junction bases numbered 7, after V lost 4 bases and J lost 4 bases. This CDR3 has 16 residues. The CDR3 sequence: CASSSLAGESYNEQFF. The CDR3 DNA reads as TGTGCCAGCAGTTCCCTAGCGGGAGAATCGTACAATGAGCAGTTCTTC.

This clonotype has ten or more counts. The J gene is TRBJ2-5, the V gene TRBV7-3; the match to TRBD2 covers 7 bases. The junction had 17 bases not matched to a gene; V was cut back by 5 bases and J by 2 bases. The CDR3 consists of 18 residues. CDR1 SGHTA and CDR2 FQGTGA come from the germline V gene. The CDR3 sequence: CASSPGGTTPSRQETQYF. In DNA, the CDR3 is TGTGCCAGCAGCCCGGGCGGGACTACCCCTTCGAGGCAAGAGACCCAGTACTTC.